The 12 T cell receptor beta chains below come from one sample, sequenced in a study of OX40 agonist ivuxolimab in advanced cancers. Libraries were prepared by immunoSEQ multiplex PCR; TCRdb keeps only in-frame clonotypes and omits some of them. The sample has fewer than 100,000 clones; more than 75% are singletons. The sequenced sample was CD4+ or CD8+ T cells sorted from blood, obtained in a trial of the OX40 agonist ivuxolimab. The origin of the receptors is an adult with an advanced solid tumor such as melanoma, head and neck, liver or kidney cancer.

The gene calls are TRBV2 and TRBJ2-1, with TRBD2 identical over 9 bases. V dropped 4 bases and J dropped 0; count of bases not matched to a gene: 10. The germline V gene encodes CDR1 SNHLY and CDR2 FYNNEI. CDR3 length: 18 amino acids. The DNA for the CDR3 is TGTGCCAGCAGTGGGGCGGGAGGGACGGGCGGCTCCTACAATGAGCAGTTCTTC. Protein: CASSGAGGTGGSYNEQFF.

The chain couples TRBV23-1 to TRBJ2-7; D not resolved. TRBV23-1 is labeled an ORF, and its function is uncertain. V shed 0 bases and J shed 2 bases, with 14 bases lying between them. This CDR3 has 16 residues. The CDR3 region is CASSQSPWAKTYEQYF. Here the CDR3 DNA reads TGCGCCAGCAGTCAATCTCCCTGGGCGAAAACCTACGAGCAGTACTTC.

The chain joins TRBV7-3 to TRBJ2-2; 8 bases map to TRBD1. CDR3 size: 15 residues. Germline values: CDR1 SGHTA, CDR2 FQGTGA. V gave up 4 bases and J gave up 3 bases; unmatched junction bases: 4. CDR3 bases: TGTGCCAGCAGCTCCCAGGGGGCGGACACCGGGGAGCTGTTTTTT. The encoded protein is CASSSQGADTGELFF.

This sequence joins TRBV15 and TRBJ1-4; 8 positions agree with TRBD1. Germline V CDR1 and CDR2: LNHNV, YYDKDF (reference sequence). V dropped 0 bases and J dropped 0; count of bases not matched to a gene: 3. CDR3 size: 17 residues. CDR3 protein: CATSRDGTGSTNEKLFF. As DNA, the CDR3 is TGTGCCACCAGCAGAGACGGGACAGGCTCAACTAATGAAAAACTGTTTTTT.

The gene calls are TRBV12-5 and TRBJ2-1; 11 bases match TRBD2. Trimming at V came to 6 bases and at J to 7 bases, leaving 2 bases not matched to a gene. Germline lookup yields CDR1 LGHNT and CDR2 FRNRAP. This CDR3 contains 13 residues. The CDR3: CASGLAGGNEQFF. In nucleotides, the CDR3 is TGTGCTAGTGGATTAGCGGGAGGGAATGAGCAGTTCTTC.

The chain combines TRBV30 with TRBJ2-3, with 7 bases fitting TRBD2. CDR1 is GTSNPN, CDR2 SVGIG, per germline (reference sequence). This CDR3 comprises 15 residues. The V and J ends lost 0 bases and 1 base, in that order; junction bases with no gene match: 4. As DNA, the CDR3 is TGTGCCTGGAGTGTATTGAGCGGGGGCACAGATACGCAGTATTTT. This codes for CAWSVLSGGTDTQYF. Using reference TRBV30 and TRBJ2-3 for the parts outside the CDR3, the full variable domain is SQTIHQWPATLVQPVGSPLSLECTVEGTSNPNLYWYRQAAGRGLQLLFYSVGIGQISSEVPQNLSASRPQDRQFILSSKKLLLSDSGFYLCAWSVLSGGTDTQYFGPGTRLTVL.

J is TRBJ1-1 and V is TRBV7-2; weak D call: TRBD1 (6 bases). Germline values: CDR1 SGHTA, CDR2 FQGNSA. V lost 3 bases to trimming and J lost 5 bases, with 16 bases between them. The CDR3 totals 15 residues. The CDR3 region has the DNA TGTGCCAGCAGCTTTTCCGTGGGGGGCGAGACTGAAGCTTTCTTT. Translation: CASSFSVGGETEAFF.

The chain links TRBV19 to TRBJ2-1; D is uncertain. V dropped 3 bases and J dropped 7 bases, with 19 bases sitting between them. Germline loops: CDR1 LNHDA, CDR2 SQIVND (reference sequence). This CDR3 is 16 amino acids long. The CDR3 region has the DNA TGTGCCAGTAGTATGGGTGGTGTTAGTAGTGGGAATGAGCAGTTCTTC. It codes for CASSMGGVSSGNEQFF.

This chain links TRBV9 with TRBJ2-3; a possible D gene is TRBD2 (5 bases). Germline CDR1 SGDLS, CDR2 YYNGEE. The germline V and J ends were trimmed by 4 bases and 1 base, with 13 bases remaining between them. The CDR3 extends over 15 amino acids. The CDR3 nucleotides read TGTGCCAGCAGCCAACGGGCAGCGGGCACAGATACGCAGTATTTT. Amino acid sequence: CASSQRAAGTDTQYF.

The chain employs TRBV4-3 and TRBJ2-3, with D hard to call. CDR1 is LGHNA and CDR2 is YSLEER in the germline V gene. V was pared by 1 base and J by 6 bases, with 23 bases between. The CDR3 runs 18 residues. CDR3 bases: TGCGCCAGCAGCCAAGCAGGACGAACTGTAAAAAGATCGGATACGCAGTATTTT. As protein: CASSQAGRTVKRSDTQYF.

J is TRBJ2-4 and V is TRBV6-1; D tentatively fits TRBD1 or TRBD2 (5 bases each). Germline CDR1 reads MNHNS; CDR2 reads SASEGT. V lost 4 bases to trimming and J lost 11 bases, with 15 bases between them. CDR3 length: 13 residues. CDR3 region: CASSAGTVGLQYF. Written as DNA, the CDR3 is TGTGCCAGCAGTGCCGGGACCGTAGGCCTTCAGTACTTC.

The chain links TRBV7-2 to TRBJ1-3; 10 bases line up with TRBD1. V was clipped by 5 bases and J by 11 bases; unmatched bases: 15. This CDR3 has 16 residues. Germline V gives CDR1 SGHTA, CDR2 FQGNSA. Written as DNA, the CDR3 is TGTGCCAGCAGCCCCGGGACAGGGGCGCTGAGTGGCCCCATATATTTT. Translating it yields CASSPGTGALSGPIYF. The entire variable domain, with the rest obtained from reference TRBV7-2 and TRBJ1-3, is as follows: GAGVSQSPSNKVTEKGKDVELRCDPISGHTALYWYRQSLGQGLEFLIYFQGNSAPDKSGLPSDRFSAERTGGSVSTLTIQRTQQEDSAVYLCASSPGTGALSGPIYFGEGSWLTVV.